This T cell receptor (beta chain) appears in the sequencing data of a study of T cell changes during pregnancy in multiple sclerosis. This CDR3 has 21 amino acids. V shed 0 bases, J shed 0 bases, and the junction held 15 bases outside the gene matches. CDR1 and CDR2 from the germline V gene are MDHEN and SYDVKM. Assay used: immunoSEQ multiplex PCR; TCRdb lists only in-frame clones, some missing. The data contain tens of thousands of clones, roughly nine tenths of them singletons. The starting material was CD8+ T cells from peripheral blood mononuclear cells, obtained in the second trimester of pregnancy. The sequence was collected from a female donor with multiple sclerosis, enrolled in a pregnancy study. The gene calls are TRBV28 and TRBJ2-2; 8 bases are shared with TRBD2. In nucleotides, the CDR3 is TGTGCCAGCAGTTTATGGGCTACAGCGGGAGTCCTAACATCGAACACCGGGGAGCTGTTTTTT. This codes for CASSLWATAGVLTSNTGELFF.